This T cell receptor beta chain derives from a study of shared clonotypes between healthy human individuals. V lost 3 bases to trimming and J lost 6 bases, with 9 bases between them. The CDR3 is 11 residues long. Germline assignment: CDR1 DFQATT and CDR2 SNEGSKA (reference sequence). In the study's own analysis: Without quality scores, immunoSEQ junctional reads could not be filtered like full-length reads. Sequencing used immunoSEQ multiplex PCR; TCRdb keeps in-frame clones, though not all of them. The V and J calls and clone size were taken over from that table, and D and trimming were inferred from the DNA. The sample includes approximately 2.5 million clones, roughly 93% of them seen just once.

The rearrangement links TRBV20-1 to TRBJ2-7, with D unclear. Sequenced material: naive CD4+ T cells from PBMCs. Subset specified: CD45RA+ positively selected. This receptor was taken from a man younger than 35 in good health. Some clones in this sample may be carry-over from other donors' samples. CDR3 DNA: TGCAGTGCTAGCCGGGCCACCGAGCAGTACTTC. Translation: CSASRATEQYF.